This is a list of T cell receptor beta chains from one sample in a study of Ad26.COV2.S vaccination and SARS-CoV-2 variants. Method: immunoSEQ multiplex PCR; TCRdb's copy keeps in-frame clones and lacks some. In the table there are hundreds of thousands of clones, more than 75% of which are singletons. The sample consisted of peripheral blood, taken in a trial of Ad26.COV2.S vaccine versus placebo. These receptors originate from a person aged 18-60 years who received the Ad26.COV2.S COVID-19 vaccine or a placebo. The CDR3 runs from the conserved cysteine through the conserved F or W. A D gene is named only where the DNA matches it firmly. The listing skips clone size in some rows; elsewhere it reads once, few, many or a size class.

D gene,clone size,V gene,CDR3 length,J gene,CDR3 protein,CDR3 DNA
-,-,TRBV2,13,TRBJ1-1,CASRTESLTEAFF,TGTGCCAGCAGAACAGAGAGTCTGACTGAAGCTTTCTTT
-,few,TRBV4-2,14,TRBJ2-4,CASSQGGSKNIQYF,TGTGCCAGCAGCCAAGGGGGGAGTAAAAACATTCAGTACTTC
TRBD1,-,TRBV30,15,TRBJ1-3,CAWSVGQGSGNTIYF,TGTGCCTGGAGTGTTGGACAGGGCAGTGGAAACACCATATATTTT
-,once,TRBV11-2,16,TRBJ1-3,CASSPAPWRDGNTIYF,TGTGCCAGCAGCCCGGCTCCTTGGAGGGATGGAAACACCATATATTTT
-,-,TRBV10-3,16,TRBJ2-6,CAINPGVSSGANVLTF,TGTGCCATCAATCCAGGAGTTAGCTCTGGGGCCAACGTCCTGACTTTC
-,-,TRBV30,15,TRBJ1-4,CAWSAPVTTNEKLFF,TGTGCCTGGAGTGCCCCGGTTACAACTAATGAAAAACTGTTTTTT
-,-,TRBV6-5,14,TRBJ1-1,CASKQGGGDTEAFF,TGTGCCAGCAAGCAAGGGGGGGGAGACACTGAAGCTTTCTTT
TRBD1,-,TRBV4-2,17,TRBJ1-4,CASSQGTRQGPNEKLFF,TGTGCCAGCAGCCAGGGGACCCGACAGGGACCTAATGAAAAACTGTTTTTT
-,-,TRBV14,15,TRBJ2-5,CASSQAPVRRETQYF,TGTGCCAGCAGCCAAGCCCCGGTCAGGCGGGAGACCCAGTACTTC
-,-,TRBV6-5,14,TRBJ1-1,CASSYAGRNTEAFF,TGTGCCAGCAGTTACGCAGGGAGGAACACTGAAGCTTTCTTT
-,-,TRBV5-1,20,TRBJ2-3,CASSLAKTLHPTLSTDTQYF,TGCGCCAGCAGCTTGGCCAAAACACTACACCCAACCCTAAGCACAGATACGCAGTATTTT
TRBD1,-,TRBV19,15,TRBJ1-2,CASIPRDRGNYGYTF,TGTGCCAGTATTCCCCGGGACAGGGGTAACTATGGCTACACCTTC
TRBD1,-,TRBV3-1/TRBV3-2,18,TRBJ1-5,CASSQDSQGVRGNQPQHF,TGTGCCAGCAGCCAAGATTCCCAGGGGGTAAGAGGCAATCAGCCCCAGCATTTT
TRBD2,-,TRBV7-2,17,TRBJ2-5,CASSLRTSGGARETQYF,TGTGCCAGCAGCCTACGGACTAGCGGGGGGGCGAGGGAGACCCAGTACTTC
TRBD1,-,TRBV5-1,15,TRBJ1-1,CASFGTETMNTEAFF,TGCGCCAGCTTCGGGACAGAGACCATGAACACTGAAGCTTTCTTT
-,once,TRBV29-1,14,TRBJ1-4,CSVDQGATNEKLFF,TGCAGCGTTGACCAGGGTGCAACTAATGAAAAACTGTTTTTT
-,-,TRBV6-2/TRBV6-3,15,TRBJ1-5,CASSTRGISNQPQHF,TGTGCCAGCAGTACGAGGGGCATTAGCAATCAGCCCCAGCATTTT
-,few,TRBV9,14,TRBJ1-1,CASSARGLNTEAFF,TGTGCCAGCAGCGCTCGGGGCCTGAACACTGAAGCTTTCTTT
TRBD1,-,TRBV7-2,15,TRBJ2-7,CASSLGAAGGNEQYF,TGTGCCAGCAGCTTAGGCGCGGCAGGGGGAAACGAGCAGTACTTC
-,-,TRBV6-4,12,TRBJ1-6,CATRDGNSPLHF,TGTGCCACCCGTGACGGTAATTCACCCCTCCACTTT
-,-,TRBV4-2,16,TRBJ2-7,CASSQVLSGHPLEQYF,TGTGCCAGCAGCCAAGTTCTGTCCGGGCACCCTCTCGAGCAGTACTTC
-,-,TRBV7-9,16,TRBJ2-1,CASSLRVGRLYNEQFF,TGTGCCAGCAGCTTAAGGGTCGGCAGGTTATACAATGAGCAGTTCTTC
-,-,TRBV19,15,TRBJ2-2,CASSMVPANTGELFF,TGTGCCAGTAGTATGGTCCCGGCGAACACCGGGGAGCTGTTTTTT
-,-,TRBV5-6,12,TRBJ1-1,CASSFVATEAFF,TGTGCCAGCAGCTTTGTCGCCACTGAAGCTTTCTTT
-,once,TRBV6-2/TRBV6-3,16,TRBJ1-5,CASSLLPGMYNQPQHF,TGTGCCAGCAGTCTACTACCAGGGATGTACAATCAGCCCCAGCATTTT
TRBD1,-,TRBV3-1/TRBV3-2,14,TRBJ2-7,CASRPGQASYEQYF,TGTGCCAGCAGACCGGGACAGGCCTCCTACGAGCAGTACTTC
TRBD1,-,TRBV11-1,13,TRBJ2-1,CASGDREYNEQFF,TGTGCCAGCGGGGACAGGGAGTACAATGAGCAGTTCTTC
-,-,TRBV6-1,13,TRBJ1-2,CASSEFEFYGYTF,TGTGCCAGCAGTGAATTCGAGTTCTATGGCTACACCTTC
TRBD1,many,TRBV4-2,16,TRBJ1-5,CASSQGLDRVDQPQHF,TGTGCCAGCAGCCAAGGCCTGGACAGGGTTGATCAGCCCCAGCATTTT
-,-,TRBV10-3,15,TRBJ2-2,CAISIRDTNTGELFF,TGTGCCATCAGTATCCGGGACACGAACACCGGGGAGCTGTTTTTT
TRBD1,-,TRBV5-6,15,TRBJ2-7,CASSAPGGWSYEQYF,TGTGCCAGCAGCGCCCCAGGGGGCTGGTCCTACGAGCAGTACTTC
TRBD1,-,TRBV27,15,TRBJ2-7,CASSLRGTDFYEQYF,TGTGCCAGCAGTTTAAGGGGGACAGATTTCTACGAGCAGTACTTC
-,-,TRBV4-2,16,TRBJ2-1,CASSQDGAGVYNEQFF,TGTGCCAGCAGCCAAGACGGGGCAGGGGTGTACAATGAGCAGTTCTTC
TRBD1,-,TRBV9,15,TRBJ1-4,CASSPFGTGGEKLFF,TGTGCCAGCAGCCCGTTTGGGACAGGGGGCGAAAAACTGTTTTTT
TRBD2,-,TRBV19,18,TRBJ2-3,CASSIEGSSGGYTDTQYF,TGTGCCAGTAGTATAGAAGGATCTAGCGGGGGTTACACAGATACGCAGTATTTT
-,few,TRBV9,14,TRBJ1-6,CASSVLTANSPLHF,TGTGCCAGCAGCGTACTGACAGCCAATTCACCCCTCCACTTT
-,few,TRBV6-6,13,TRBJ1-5,CASTYRGDGPQHF,TGTGCCAGCACCTACCGGGGCGATGGGCCCCAGCATTTT
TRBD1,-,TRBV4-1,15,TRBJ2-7,CASSRDRGPGYEQYF,TGCGCCAGCAGCCGGGACAGGGGTCCGGGTTACGAGCAGTACTTC
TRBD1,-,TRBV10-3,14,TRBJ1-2,CAITGTGGSYGYTF,TGTGCCATCACCGGGACAGGGGGCAGCTATGGCTACACCTTC
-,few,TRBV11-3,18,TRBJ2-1,CASSLDSYRVGAYNEQFF,TGTGCCAGCAGCTTAGACTCCTACAGGGTGGGGGCCTACAATGAGCAGTTCTTC
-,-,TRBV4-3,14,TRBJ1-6,CASSQGQNNSPLHF,TGCGCCAGCAGCCAAGGTCAGAATAATTCACCCCTCCACTTT
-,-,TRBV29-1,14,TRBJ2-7,CSVAYRLALNEQYF,TGCAGCGTTGCATACCGGCTAGCGCTAAACGAGCAGTACTTC
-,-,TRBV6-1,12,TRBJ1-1,CASSEVGDEAFF,TGTGCCAGCAGTGAAGTTGGAGATGAAGCTTTCTTT
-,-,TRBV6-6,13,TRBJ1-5,CASSFDSNQPQHF,TGTGCCAGCAGTTTTGATAGCAATCAGCCCCAGCATTTT
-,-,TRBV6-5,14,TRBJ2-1,CATLARLSGSEQFF,TGTGCCACCCTCGCCCGTCTTTCGGGGTCTGAGCAGTTCTTC
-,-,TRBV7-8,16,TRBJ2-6,CASSLARRSGANVLTF,TGTGCCAGCAGCTTAGCGCGGCGATCTGGGGCCAACGTCCTGACTTTC
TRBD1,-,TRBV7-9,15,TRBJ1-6,CASSQGAQRGSPLHF,TGTGCCAGCAGCCAGGGGGCGCAGCGGGGTTCACCCCTCCACTTT
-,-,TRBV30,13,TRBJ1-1,CAWSGDSDTEAFF,TGTGCCTGGAGTGGAGACAGCGACACTGAAGCTTTCTTT
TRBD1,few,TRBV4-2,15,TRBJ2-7,CASSRGQGRSYEQYF,TGTGCCAGCAGCCGAGGACAGGGGAGATCCTACGAGCAGTACTTC
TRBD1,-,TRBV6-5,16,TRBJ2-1,CASSYTTGMVGNEQFF,TGTGCCAGCAGTTACACGACAGGGATGGTCGGGAATGAGCAGTTCTTC
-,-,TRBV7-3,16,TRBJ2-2,CASSLMAGYVTGELFF,TGTGCCAGCAGCTTAATGGCAGGCTATGTCACCGGGGAGCTGTTTTTT
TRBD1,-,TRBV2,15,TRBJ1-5,CASSLNRGSNQPQHF,TGTGCCAGCAGTCTAAACAGGGGTTCCAATCAGCCCCAGCATTTT